A selection of T cell receptor beta chains follows, all from one sample in a study of blood T cell repertoires in COVID-19. Sequencing was performed with immunoSEQ multiplex PCR; in TCRdb, only in-frame clones are kept and a portion is missing. The data contain 180,000 or so clones, approximately 87% of them singletons. The specimen was peripheral blood. These receptors were taken from a woman in her sixties or seventies with COVID-19, enrolled during active disease. The CDR3 runs from the conserved cysteine through the conserved F or W. The order of the fields is clone size, V gene, D gene, J gene, CDR3 protein, CDR3 DNA. A D gene is named only where the DNA matches it firmly. The size of a clone is reported for some rows only, either as once, few or many, or as a class for expanded clones.

>-|TRBV4-2|-|TRBJ2-7
CASSQDWVGQRTYEQYF
TGTGCCAGCAGCCAAGATTGGGTTGGGCAGCGGACCTACGAGCAGTACTTC
>once|TRBV5-1|TRBD1|TRBJ1-2
CASSSYLGQKDGYTF
TGCGCCAGCAGCTCTTATTTGGGACAGAAGGATGGCTACACCTTC
>-|TRBV5-6|TRBD1|TRBJ1-2
CASSWGQGPFYGYTF
TGTGCCAGCAGCTGGGGACAGGGGCCCTTCTATGGCTACACCTTC
>-|TRBV10-2|TRBD1|TRBJ2-7
CASRAGTEAYEQYF
TGCGCCAGCAGGGCCGGGACAGAAGCCTACGAGCAGTACTTC
>-|TRBV2|TRBD2|TRBJ2-5
CASSENLASGKVETQYF
TGTGCCAGCAGTGAAAATCTGGCTAGCGGGAAGGTAGAGACCCAGTACTTC
>-|TRBV9|-|TRBJ1-1
CASSVTGGSNTEAFF
TGTGCCAGCAGCGTGACGGGGGGCTCGAACACTGAAGCTTTCTTT
>-|TRBV5-4|TRBD1|TRBJ2-7
CASSLQGPRSYEQYF
TGTGCCAGCAGTTTACAGGGGCCAAGATCCTACGAGCAGTACTTC
>once|TRBV4-1|-|TRBJ1-2
CASSQEFALDGYTF
TGCGCCAGCAGCCAAGAGTTTGCGTTAGATGGCTACACCTTC
>-|TRBV10-1|TRBD1|TRBJ2-5
CASSVNRGSETQYF
TGCGCCAGCAGTGTGAACAGGGGATCCGAGACCCAGTACTTC
>-|TRBV5-1|TRBD1|TRBJ1-2
CASSLGTAYGYTF
TGCGCCAGCAGCTTAGGGACAGCCTATGGCTACACCTTC
>-|TRBV7-6|TRBD1|TRBJ2-1
CASSRDTGVLGNEQFF
TGTGCCAGCAGCCGCGACACAGGGGTATTGGGCAATGAGCAGTTCTTC
>-|TRBV19|TRBD2|TRBJ2-7
CATSRRGLAGNEQYF
TGTGCCACCTCCCGTAGGGGACTAGCGGGAAACGAGCAGTACTTC
>-|TRBV5-4|TRBD1|TRBJ1-2
CASSMRTGSIYGYTF
TGTGCCAGCAGCATGCGGACAGGGAGTATCTATGGCTACACCTTC
>-|TRBV19|TRBD1|TRBJ2-7
CASSIADRGTYEQYF
TGTGCCAGTAGTATAGCGGACAGGGGTACATACGAGCAGTACTTC
>-|TRBV6-5|-|TRBJ1-1
CASSTDRLGAEAFF
TGTGCCAGCAGTACCGACCGCTTAGGGGCTGAAGCTTTCTTT
>-|TRBV7-9|-|TRBJ1-1
CASSLAMGAENTEAFF
TGTGCCAGCAGCTTAGCGATGGGGGCAGAAAACACTGAAGCTTTCTTT
>-|TRBV2|TRBD1|TRBJ1-1
CASSVRQGMNTEAFF
TGTGCCAGCAGTGTCCGACAGGGAATGAACACTGAAGCTTTCTTT
>-|TRBV15|-|TRBJ1-4
CATSSRRGATNEKLFF
TGTGCCACCAGCTCCCGGCGGGGGGCAACTAATGAAAAACTGTTTTTT
>once|TRBV19|-|TRBJ1-2
CASNTLVGLYGYTF
TGTGCCAGTAACACTTTGGTCGGACTATATGGCTACACCTTC
>-|TRBV11-2|TRBD1|TRBJ1-2
CASSLGLPGGGYTF
TGTGCCAGCAGCTTAGGCCTGCCAGGGGGTGGCTACACCTTC
>-|TRBV11-1|TRBD2|TRBJ2-5
CASSTRLASGQETQYF
TGTGCCAGCAGCACCCGACTAGCTAGTGGGCAAGAGACCCAGTACTTC
>-|TRBV10-3|-|TRBJ2-4
CAISGTDPRSQNIQYF
TGTGCCATCAGTGGGACAGACCCCAGGAGCCAAAACATTCAGTACTTC
>-|TRBV6-2/TRBV6-3|TRBD1|TRBJ1-1
CASSRGTGRTEAFF
TGTGCCAGCAGCCGCGGGACAGGGCGGACTGAAGCTTTCTTT
>few|TRBV5-8|-|TRBJ1-5
CASSSGFRSQPQHF
TGTGCCAGCAGCTCGGGATTTAGGTCCCAGCCCCAGCATTTT
>-|TRBV25-1|-|TRBJ2-5
CASSEFLGGPQETQYF
TGTGCCAGCAGTGAATTCCTGGGGGGGCCCCAAGAGACCCAGTACTTC
>-|TRBV6-2/TRBV6-3|-|TRBJ1-5
CASSPGHPQHF
TGTGCCAGCAGCCCCGGACATCCCCAGCATTTT
>-|TRBV11-2|TRBD1|TRBJ1-1
CASSRDRVNTEAFF
TGTGCCAGCAGCCGGGACAGAGTGAACACTGAAGCTTTCTTT
>-|TRBV6-2/TRBV6-3|TRBD2|TRBJ2-3
CASSYGEGPTTDTQYF
TGTGCCAGCAGTTACGGGGAGGGGCCCACCACAGATACGCAGTATTTT
>-|TRBV9|TRBD2|TRBJ2-5
CASSAGTRVETQYF
TGTGCCAGCAGCGCCGGGACTAGAGTTGAGACCCAGTACTTC
>once|TRBV9|TRBD2|TRBJ2-5
CASSAPGGASGQETQYF
TGTGCCAGCAGCGCCCCCGGGGGGGCTAGCGGCCAAGAGACCCAGTACTTC
>-|TRBV14|TRBD1|TRBJ1-2
CASSRDRGFFNYGYTF
TGTGCCAGCAGCCGGGACAGGGGGTTCTTTAACTATGGCTACACCTTC
>-|TRBV30|TRBD1|TRBJ1-5
CALCRTGGNQPQHF
TGTGCCTTGTGCAGGACAGGGGGCAATCAGCCCCAGCATTTT
>once|TRBV24-1|TRBD1|TRBJ1-1
CATSDRQGSEAFF
TGTGCCACCAGTGACAGACAGGGGTCTGAAGCTTTCTTT
>-|TRBV12-3/TRBV12-4|-|TRBJ1-1
CASSPPGDTEAFF
TGTGCCAGCAGTCCCCCGGGGGACACTGAAGCTTTCTTT
>-|TRBV5-4|TRBD1|TRBJ2-7
CASSQRQGYSYEQYF
TGTGCCAGCAGCCAAAGACAGGGTTACTCCTACGAGCAGTACTTC
>-|TRBV7-3|-|TRBJ1-2
CASSAGINGYGYTF
TGTGCCAGCAGCGCGGGGATCAACGGGTATGGCTACACCTTC